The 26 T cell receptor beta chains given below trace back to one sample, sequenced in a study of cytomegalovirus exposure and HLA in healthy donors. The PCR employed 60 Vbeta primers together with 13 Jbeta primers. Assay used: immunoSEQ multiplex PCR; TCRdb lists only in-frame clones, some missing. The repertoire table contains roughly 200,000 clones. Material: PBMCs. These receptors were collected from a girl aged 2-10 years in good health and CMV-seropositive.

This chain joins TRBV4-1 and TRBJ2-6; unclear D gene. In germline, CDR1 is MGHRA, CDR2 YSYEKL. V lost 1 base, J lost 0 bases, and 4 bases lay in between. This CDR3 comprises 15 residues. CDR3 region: CASSQVVSGANVLTF. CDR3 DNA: TGCGCCAGCAGCCAAGTCGTCTCTGGGGCCAACGTCCTGACTTTC.

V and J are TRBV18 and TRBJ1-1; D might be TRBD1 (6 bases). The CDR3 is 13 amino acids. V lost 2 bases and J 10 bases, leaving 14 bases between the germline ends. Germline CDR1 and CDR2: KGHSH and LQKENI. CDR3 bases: TGTGCCAGCTCACCAGCGGACAGTATGTCAGCTTTCTTT. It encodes CASSPADSMSAFF. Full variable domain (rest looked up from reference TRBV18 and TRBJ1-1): NAGVMQNPRHLVRRRGQEARLRCSPMKGHSHVYWYRQLPEEGLKFMVYLQKENIIDESGMPKERFSAEFPKEGPSILRIQQVVRGDSAAYFCASSPADSMSAFFGQGTRLTVV.

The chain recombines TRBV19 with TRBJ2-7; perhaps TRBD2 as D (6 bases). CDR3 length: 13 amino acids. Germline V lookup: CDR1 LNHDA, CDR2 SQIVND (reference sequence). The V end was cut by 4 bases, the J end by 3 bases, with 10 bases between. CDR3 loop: CASSNSGLYEQYF. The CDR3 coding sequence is TGTGCCAGTAGTAATAGCGGTCTCTACGAGCAGTACTTC.

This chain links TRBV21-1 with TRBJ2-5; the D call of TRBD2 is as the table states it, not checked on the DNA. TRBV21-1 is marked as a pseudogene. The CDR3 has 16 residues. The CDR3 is CASSKALGEGWETQYF. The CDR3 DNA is TGTGCCAGCAGCAAAGCGCTGGGGGAGGGGTGGGAGACCCAGTACTTC.

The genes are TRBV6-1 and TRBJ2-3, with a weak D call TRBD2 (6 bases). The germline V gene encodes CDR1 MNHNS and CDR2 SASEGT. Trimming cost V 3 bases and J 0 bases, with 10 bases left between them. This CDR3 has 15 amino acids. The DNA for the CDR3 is TGTGCCAGCAGTGACTCGGGGGATAGCACAGATACGCAGTATTTT. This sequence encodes CASSDSGDSTDTQYF.

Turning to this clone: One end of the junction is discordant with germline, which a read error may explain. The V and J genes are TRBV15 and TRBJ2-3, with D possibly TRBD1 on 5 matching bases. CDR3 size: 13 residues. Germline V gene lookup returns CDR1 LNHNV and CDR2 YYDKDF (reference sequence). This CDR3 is CATSSDSTGTQYF. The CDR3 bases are TGTGCCACCAGCTCCGATAGCACAGGTACGCAGTATTTT.

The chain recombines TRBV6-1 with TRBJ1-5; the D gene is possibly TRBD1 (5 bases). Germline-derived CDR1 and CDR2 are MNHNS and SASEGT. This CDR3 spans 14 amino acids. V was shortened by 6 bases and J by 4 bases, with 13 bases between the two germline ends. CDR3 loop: CASSHLDSNQPQHF. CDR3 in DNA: TGTGCCAGCAGCCATCTAGACAGTAATCAGCCCCAGCATTTT.

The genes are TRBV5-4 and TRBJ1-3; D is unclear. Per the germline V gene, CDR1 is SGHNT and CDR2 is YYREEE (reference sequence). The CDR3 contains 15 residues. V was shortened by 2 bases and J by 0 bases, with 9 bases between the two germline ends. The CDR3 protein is CASSLKDYSGNTIYF. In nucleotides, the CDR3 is TGTGCCAGCAGCTTAAAGGACTACTCTGGAAACACCATATATTTT.

The CDR3 region has the DNA TGTGCCAGCAGTTACCGGAAGACAGGGTCGTCCGGCTACACCTTC. Translating gives CASSYRKTGSSGYTF. The chain links TRBV6-5 to TRBJ1-2; 7 nucleotides align to TRBD1. The CDR3 spans 15 residues. Germline V gene sequence: CDR1 MNHEY, CDR2 SVGAGI. V dropped 2 bases and J dropped 8; count of bases not matched to a gene: 11.

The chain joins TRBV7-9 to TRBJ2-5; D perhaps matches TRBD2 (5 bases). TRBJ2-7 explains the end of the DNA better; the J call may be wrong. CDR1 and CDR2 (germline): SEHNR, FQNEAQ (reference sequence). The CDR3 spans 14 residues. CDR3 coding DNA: TGTGCCAGCAGCCGGAACCTGGGGAGTTACGAGCAGTACTTC. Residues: CASSRNLGSYEQYF.

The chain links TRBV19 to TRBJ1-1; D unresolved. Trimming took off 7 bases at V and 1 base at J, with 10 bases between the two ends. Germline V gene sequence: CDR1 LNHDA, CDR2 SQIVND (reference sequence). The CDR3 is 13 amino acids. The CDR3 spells CASNQASNTEAFF. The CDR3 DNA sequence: TGTGCCAGTAACCAAGCTTCGAACACTGAAGCTTTCTTT.

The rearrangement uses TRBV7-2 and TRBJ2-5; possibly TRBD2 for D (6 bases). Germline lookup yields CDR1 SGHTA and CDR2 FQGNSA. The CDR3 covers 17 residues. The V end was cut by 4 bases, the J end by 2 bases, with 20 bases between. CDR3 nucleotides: TGTGCCAGCAGCTCCCGGGCGGGGCCTGGTCGACAAGAGACCCAGTACTTC. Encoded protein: CASSSRAGPGRQETQYF. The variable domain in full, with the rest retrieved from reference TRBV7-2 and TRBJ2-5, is GAGVSQSPSNKVTEKGKDVELRCDPISGHTALYWYRQSLGQGLEFLIYFQGNSAPDKSGLPSDRFSAERTGGSVSTLTIQRTQQEDSAVYLCASSSRAGPGRQETQYFGPGTRLLVL.

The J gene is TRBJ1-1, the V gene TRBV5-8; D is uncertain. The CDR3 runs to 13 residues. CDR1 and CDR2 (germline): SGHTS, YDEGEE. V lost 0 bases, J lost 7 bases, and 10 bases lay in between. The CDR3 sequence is CASSLDRDYEAFF. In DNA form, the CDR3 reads TGTGCCAGCAGCTTGGACAGAGATTATGAAGCTTTCTTT.

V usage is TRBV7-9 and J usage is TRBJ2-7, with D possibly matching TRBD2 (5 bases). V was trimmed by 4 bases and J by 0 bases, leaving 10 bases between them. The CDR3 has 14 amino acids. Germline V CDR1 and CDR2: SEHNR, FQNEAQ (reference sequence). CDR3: CASSSPGFSYEQYF. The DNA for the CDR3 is TGTGCCAGCAGCTCACCGGGGTTCTCCTACGAGCAGTACTTC.

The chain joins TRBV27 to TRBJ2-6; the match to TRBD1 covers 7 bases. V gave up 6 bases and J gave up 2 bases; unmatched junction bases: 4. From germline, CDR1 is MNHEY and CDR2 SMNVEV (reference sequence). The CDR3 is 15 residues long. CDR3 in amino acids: CASSLDRAGANVLTF. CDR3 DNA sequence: TGTGCCAGCAGCCTAGACAGGGCTGGGGCCAACGTCCTGACTTTC.

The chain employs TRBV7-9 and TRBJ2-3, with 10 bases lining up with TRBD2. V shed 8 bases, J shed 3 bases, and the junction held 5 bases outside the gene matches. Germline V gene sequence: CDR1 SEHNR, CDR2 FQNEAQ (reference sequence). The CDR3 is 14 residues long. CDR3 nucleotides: TGTGCCAGCGGACCTAGCGGGAGTACAGATACGCAGTATTTT. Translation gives CASGPSGSTDTQYF.

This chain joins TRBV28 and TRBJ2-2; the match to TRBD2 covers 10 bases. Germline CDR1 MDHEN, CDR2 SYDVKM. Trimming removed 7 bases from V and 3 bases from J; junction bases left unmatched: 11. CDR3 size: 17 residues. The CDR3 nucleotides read TGTGCCAGCACAACCGGAGGGACTAGCGCTCACACCGGGGAGCTGTTTTTT. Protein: CASTTGGTSAHTGELFF.

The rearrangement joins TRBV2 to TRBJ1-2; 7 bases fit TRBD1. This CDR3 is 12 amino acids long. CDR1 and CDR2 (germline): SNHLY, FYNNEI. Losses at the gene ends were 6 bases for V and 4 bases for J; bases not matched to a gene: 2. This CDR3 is CASRDRLYGYTF. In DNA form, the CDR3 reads TGTGCCAGCAGGGACAGGCTCTATGGCTACACCTTC.

CDR3 amino acids: CAWSPTRNRAPDYGYTF. The CDR3 nucleotides are TGTGCCTGGAGTCCGACTCGAAACAGGGCGCCTGACTATGGCTACACCTTC. The chain joins TRBV30 to TRBJ1-2; tentatively, D is TRBD1 (6 bases). The V gene lost 2 bases and the J gene lost 3 bases, with 22 bases spanning the gap. This CDR3 is built from 17 residues. Germline CDR1 reads GTSNPN; CDR2 reads SVGIG (reference sequence).

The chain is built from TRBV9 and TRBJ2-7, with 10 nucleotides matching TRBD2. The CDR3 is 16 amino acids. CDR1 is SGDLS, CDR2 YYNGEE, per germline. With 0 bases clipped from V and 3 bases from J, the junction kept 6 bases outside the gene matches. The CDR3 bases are TGTGCCAGCAGCGTAGGCGGGCTAGCGGGGGACTACGAGCAGTACTTC. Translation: CASSVGGLAGDYEQYF.

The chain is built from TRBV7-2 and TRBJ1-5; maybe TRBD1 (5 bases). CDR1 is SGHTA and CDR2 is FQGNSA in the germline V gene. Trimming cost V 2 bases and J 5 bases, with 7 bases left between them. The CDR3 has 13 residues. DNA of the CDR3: TGTGCCAGCAGCTTAAGGGGTGATCAGCCCCAGCATTTT. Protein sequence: CASSLRGDQPQHF.

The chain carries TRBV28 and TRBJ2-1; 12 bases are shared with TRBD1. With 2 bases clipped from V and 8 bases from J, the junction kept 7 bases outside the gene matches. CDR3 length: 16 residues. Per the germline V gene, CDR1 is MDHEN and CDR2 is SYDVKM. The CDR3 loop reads CASSLSGTGGRYEQFF. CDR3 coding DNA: TGTGCCAGCAGTTTAAGTGGGACAGGGGGCAGGTATGAGCAGTTCTTC.

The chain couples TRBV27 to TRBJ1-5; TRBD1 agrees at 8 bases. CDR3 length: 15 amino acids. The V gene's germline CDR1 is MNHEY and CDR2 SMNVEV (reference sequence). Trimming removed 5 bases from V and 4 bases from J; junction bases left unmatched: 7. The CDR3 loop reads CASSPNRGENQPQHF. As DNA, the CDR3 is TGTGCCAGCAGTCCAAACAGGGGGGAAAATCAGCCCCAGCATTTT.

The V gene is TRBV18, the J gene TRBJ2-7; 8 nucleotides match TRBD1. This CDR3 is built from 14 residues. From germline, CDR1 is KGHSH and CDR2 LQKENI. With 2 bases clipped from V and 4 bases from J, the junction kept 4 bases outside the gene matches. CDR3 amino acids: CASSPGQGSYEQYF. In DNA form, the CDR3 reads TGTGCCAGCTCACCAGGACAGGGATCATACGAGCAGTACTTC.

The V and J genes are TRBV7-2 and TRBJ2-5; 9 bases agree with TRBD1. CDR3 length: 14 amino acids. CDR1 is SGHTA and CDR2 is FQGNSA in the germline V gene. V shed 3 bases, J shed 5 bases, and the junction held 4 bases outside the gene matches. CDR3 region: CASSLDRGMETQYF. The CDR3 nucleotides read TGTGCCAGCAGCTTGGACAGGGGAATGGAGACCCAGTACTTC.

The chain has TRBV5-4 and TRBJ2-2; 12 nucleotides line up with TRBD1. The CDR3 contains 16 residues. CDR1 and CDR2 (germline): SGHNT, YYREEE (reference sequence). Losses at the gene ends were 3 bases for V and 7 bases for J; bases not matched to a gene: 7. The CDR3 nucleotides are TGTGCCAGCAGCTCCCCGGGACAGGGGGCTATCGGGGAGCTGTTTTTT. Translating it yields CASSSPGQGAIGELFF.